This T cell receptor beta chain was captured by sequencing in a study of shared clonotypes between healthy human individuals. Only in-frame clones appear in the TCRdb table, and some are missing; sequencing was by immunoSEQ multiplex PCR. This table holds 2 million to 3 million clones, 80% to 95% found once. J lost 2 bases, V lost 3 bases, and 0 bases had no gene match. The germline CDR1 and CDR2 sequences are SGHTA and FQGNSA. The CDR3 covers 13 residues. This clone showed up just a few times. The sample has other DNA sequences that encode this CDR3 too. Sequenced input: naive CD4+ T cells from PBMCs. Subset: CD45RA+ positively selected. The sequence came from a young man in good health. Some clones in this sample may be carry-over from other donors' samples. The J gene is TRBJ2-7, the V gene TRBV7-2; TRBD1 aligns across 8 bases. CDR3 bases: TGTGCCAGCAGCTTGGACAGGGCCTACGAGCAGTACTTC. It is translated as CASSLDRAYEQYF.